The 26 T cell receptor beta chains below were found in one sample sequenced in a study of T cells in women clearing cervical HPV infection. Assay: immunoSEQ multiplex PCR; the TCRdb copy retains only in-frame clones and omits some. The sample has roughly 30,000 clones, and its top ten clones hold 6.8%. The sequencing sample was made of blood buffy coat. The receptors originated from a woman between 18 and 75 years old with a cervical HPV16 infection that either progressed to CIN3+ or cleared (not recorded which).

CDR3 DNA, as far as it was read: TGCGCCAGCAGCCATGGGACAGGGGTCCCCTACGAG. It is translated as CASSHGTGVPYE. The entire CDR3 reads CASSHGTGVPYEQYF. The V and J genes are TRBV4-1 and TRBJ2-7, with 10 bases fitting TRBD1. Read coverage stops 3 residues before the CDR3 terminus; the germline J gene supplies the remainder. V shed 3 bases and J 2 bases; nucleotides not matched to a gene: 4. Germline V gene lookup returns CDR1 MGHRA and CDR2 YSYEKL. This CDR3 region has 15 residues.

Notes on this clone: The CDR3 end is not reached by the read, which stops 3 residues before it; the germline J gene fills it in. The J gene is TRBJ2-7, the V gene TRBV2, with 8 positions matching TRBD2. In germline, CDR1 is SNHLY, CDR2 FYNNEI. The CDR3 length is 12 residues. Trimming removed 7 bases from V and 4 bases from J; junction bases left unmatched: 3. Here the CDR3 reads CASTSSGYEQYF. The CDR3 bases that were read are TGTGCCAGCACCTCTAGCGGGTACGAG.

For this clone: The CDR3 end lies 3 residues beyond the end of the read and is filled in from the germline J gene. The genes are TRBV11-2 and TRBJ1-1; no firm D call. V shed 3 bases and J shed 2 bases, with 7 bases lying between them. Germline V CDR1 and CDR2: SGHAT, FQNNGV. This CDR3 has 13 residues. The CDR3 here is CASSFTDNTEAFF. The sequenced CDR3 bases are TGTGCCAGCAGCTTTACAGATAACACTGAA.

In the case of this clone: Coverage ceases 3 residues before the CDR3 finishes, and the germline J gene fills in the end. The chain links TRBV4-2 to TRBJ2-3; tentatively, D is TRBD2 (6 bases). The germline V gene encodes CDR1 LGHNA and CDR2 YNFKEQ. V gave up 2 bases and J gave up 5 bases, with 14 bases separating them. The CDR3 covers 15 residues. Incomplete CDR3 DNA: TGTGCCAGCAGCCAATCATGGGGGGTTGGAGATACG. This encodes CASSQSWGVGDT. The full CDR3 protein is CASSQSWGVGDTQYF.

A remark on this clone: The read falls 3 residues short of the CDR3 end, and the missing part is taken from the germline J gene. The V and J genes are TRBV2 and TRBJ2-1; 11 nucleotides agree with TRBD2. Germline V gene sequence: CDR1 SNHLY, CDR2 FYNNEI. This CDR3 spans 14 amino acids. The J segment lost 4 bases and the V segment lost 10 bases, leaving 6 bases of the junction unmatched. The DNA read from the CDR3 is TGTGCCACCCGGGCTAGCGGGGGGTACAATGAG. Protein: CATRASGGYNE. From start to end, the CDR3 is CATRASGGYNEQFF.

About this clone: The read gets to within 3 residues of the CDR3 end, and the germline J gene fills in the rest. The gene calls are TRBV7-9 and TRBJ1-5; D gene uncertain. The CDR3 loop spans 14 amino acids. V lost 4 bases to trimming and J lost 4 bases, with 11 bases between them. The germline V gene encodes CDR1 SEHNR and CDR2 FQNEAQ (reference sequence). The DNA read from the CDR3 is TGTGCCAGCAGCTCACTGGGCCCGAATCAGCCC. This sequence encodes CASSSLGPNQP. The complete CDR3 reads CASSSLGPNQPQHF.

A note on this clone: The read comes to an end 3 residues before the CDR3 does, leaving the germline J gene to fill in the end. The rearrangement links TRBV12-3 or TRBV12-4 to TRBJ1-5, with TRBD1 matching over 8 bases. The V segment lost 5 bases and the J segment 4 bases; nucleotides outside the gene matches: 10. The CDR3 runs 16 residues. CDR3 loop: CASSQRTGSYNQPQHF. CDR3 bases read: TGTGCCAGCAGTCAAAGGACAGGGTCGTATAATCAGCCC.

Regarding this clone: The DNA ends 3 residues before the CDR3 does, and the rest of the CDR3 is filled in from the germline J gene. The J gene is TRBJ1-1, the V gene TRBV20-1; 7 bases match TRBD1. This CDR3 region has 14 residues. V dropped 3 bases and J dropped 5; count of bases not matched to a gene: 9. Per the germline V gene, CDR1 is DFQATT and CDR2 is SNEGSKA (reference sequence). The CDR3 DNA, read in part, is TGCAGTGCTAGGGATACAGGGGACCGGACTGAA. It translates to CSARDTGDRTE. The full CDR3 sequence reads CSARDTGDRTEAFF.

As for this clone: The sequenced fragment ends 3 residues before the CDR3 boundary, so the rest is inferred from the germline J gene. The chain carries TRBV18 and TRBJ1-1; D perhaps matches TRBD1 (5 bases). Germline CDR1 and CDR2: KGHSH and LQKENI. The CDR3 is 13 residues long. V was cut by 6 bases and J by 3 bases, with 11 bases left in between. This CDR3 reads CASSNTGDTEAFF. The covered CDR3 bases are TGTGCCAGCTCCAATACGGGGGACACTGAA.

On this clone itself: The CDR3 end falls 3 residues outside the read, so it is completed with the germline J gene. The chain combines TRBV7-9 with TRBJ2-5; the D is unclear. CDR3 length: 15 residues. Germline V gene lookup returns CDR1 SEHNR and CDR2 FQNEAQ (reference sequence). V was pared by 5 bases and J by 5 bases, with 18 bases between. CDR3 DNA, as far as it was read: TGTGCCAGCAGCCATCTGAGAAGCGCGAAGGAGACC. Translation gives CASSHLRSAKET. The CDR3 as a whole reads CASSHLRSAKETQYF.

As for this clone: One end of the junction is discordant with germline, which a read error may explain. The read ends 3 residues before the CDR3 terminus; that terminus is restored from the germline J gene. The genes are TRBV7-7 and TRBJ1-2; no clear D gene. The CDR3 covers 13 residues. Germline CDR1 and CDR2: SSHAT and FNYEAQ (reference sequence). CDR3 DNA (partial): TGTGCTAGCAGCTTAGCGCCTCCCTACGAC. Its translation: CASSLAPPYD. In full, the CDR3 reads CASSLAPPYDYTF.

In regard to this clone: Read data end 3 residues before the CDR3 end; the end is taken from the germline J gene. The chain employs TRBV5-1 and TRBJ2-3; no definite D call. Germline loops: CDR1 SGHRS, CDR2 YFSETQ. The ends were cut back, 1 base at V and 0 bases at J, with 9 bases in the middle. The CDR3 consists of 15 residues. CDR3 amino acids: CASSLRVTSTDTQYF. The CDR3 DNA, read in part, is TGCGCCAGCAGCTTGCGGGTTACTAGCACAGATACG.

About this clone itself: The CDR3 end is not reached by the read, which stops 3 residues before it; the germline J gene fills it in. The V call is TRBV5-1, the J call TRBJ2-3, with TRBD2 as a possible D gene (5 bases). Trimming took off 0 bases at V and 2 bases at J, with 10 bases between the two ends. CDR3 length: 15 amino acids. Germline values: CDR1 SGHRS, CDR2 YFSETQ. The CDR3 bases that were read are TGCGCCAGCAGCTTGGAGCCAGGACTCACAGATACG. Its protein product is CASSLEPGLTDT. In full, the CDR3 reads CASSLEPGLTDTQYF.

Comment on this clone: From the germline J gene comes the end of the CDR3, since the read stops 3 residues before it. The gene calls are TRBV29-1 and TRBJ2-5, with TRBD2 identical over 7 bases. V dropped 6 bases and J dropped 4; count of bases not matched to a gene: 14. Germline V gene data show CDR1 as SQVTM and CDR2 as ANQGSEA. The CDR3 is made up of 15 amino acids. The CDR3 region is CSVSAGWGGGETQYF. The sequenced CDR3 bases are TGCAGCGTCTCGGCCGGCTGGGGGGGAGGAGAGACC. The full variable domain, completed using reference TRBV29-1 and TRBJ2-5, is SAVISQKPSRDICQRGTSLTIQCQVDSQVTMMFWYRQQPGQSLTLIATANQGSEATYESGFVIDKFPISRPNLTFSTLTVSNMSPEDSSIYLCSVSAGWGGGETQYFGPGTRLLVL.

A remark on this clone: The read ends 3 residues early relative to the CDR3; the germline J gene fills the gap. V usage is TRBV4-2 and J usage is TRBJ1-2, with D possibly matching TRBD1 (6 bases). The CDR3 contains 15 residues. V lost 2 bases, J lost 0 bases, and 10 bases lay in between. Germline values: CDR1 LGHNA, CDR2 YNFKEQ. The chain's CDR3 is CASSQSGATNYGYTF. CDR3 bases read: TGTGCCAGCAGCCAATCAGGGGCTACTAACTATGGC.

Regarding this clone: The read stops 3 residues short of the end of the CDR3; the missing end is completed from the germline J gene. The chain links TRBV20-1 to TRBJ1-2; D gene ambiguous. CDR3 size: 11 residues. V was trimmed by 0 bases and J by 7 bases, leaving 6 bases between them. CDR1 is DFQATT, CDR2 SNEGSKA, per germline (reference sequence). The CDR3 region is CSAREDSGYTF. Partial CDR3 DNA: TGCAGTGCTAGAGAGGACTCTGGC.

The sequenced part of the CDR3 DNA is TGCAGTGCCGTTAGGGGCGGAGAGGGGAACATT. It encodes CSAVRGGEGNI. The full-length CDR3 reads as CSAVRGGEGNIQYF. The chain has TRBV20-1 and TRBJ2-4; D is perhaps TRBD1 or TRBD2 (5 bases each). The sequenced fragment ends 3 residues before the CDR3 boundary, so the rest is inferred from the germline J gene. There are 14 residues in the CDR3. Germline-derived CDR1 and CDR2 are DFQATT and SNEGSKA (reference sequence). Trimming left V 6 bases short and J 7 bases short, with 19 bases between.

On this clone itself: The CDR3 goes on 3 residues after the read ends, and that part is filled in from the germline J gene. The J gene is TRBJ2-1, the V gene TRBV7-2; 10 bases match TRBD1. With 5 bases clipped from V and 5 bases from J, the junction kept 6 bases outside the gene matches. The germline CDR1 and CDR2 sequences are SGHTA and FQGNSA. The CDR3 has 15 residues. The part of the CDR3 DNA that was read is TGTGCCAGCAGCCTCCCCGGGACAGGGGACAATGAG. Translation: CASSLPGTGDNE. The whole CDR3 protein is CASSLPGTGDNEQFF.

The CDR3 loop reads CASSTLMTGGETQYF. The sequenced CDR3 bases are TGTGCCAGTAGTACCCTAATGACAGGAGGGGAGACG. The rearrangement joins TRBV19 to TRBJ2-3; D may match TRBD1 or TRBD2 (6 bases each). Coverage ceases 3 residues before the CDR3 finishes, and the germline J gene fills in the end. Germline V gene lookup returns CDR1 LNHDA and CDR2 SQIVND (reference sequence). The CDR3 runs 15 residues.

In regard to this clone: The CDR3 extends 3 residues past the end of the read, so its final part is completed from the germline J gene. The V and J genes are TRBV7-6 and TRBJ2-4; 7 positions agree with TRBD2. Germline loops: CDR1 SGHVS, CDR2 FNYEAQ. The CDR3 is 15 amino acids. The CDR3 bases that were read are TGTGCCAGCAGCTCGGATGCCGTTTGGGACTATGGT. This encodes CASSSDAVWDYG. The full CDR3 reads CASSSDAVWDYGQYF. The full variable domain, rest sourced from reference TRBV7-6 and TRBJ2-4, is GAGVSQSPRYKVTKRGQDVALRCDPISGHVSLYWYRQALGQGPEFLTYFNYEAQQDKSGLPNDRFSAERPEGSISTLTIQRTEQRDSAMYRCASSSDAVWDYGQYFGAGTRLSVL.

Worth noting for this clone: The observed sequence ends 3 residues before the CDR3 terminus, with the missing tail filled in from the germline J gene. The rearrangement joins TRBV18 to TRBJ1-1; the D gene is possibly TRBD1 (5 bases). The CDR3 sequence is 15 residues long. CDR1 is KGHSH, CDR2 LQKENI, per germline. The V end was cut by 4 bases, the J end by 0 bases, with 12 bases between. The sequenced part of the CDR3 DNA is TGTGCCAGCTCACGTACGGGACTATTGAACACTGAA. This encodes CASSRTGLLNTE. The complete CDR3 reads CASSRTGLLNTEAFF.

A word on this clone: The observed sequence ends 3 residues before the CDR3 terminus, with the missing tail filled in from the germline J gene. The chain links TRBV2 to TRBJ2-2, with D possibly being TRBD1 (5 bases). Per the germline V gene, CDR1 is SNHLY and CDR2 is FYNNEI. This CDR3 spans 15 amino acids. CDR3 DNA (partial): TGTGCCAGCAGTGAGCCCAGGGCTGGGGCCAACGTG. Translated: CASSEPRAGANV. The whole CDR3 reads CASSEPRAGANVLFF.

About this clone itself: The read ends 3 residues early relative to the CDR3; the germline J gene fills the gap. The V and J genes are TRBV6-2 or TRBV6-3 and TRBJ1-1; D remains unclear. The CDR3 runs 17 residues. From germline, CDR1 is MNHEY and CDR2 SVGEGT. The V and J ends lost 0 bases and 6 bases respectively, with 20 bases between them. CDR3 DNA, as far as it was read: TGTGCCAGCAGTTACTCGACCCAGAGCTCGACTACCGCTGAA. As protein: CASSYSTQSSTTAE. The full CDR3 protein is CASSYSTQSSTTAEAFF.

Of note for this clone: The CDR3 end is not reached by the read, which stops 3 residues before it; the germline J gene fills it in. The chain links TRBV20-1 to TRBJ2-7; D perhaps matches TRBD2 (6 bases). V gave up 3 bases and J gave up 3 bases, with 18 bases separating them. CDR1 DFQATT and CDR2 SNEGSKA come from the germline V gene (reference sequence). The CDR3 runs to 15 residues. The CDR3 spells CSASRLEGVDYEQYF. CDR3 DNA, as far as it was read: TGCAGTGCTAGTAGACTAGAAGGCGTCGACTACGAG.

CDR3 residues: CASSKPGHRSDNYGYTF. Partial CDR3 DNA: TGTGCCAGTAGTAAACCGGGACACCGGTCCGATAACTATGGC. The genes are TRBV19 and TRBJ1-2; possibly TRBD1 for D (6 bases). The read ends 3 residues shy of where the CDR3 ends; the end is completed using the germline J gene. The CDR3 has 17 amino acids. The germline V gene has CDR1 LNHDA and CDR2 SQIVND (reference sequence). V was cut by 4 bases and J by 1 base, with 19 bases left in between. The whole variable domain, filled in from reference TRBV19 and TRBJ1-2, reads DGGITQSPKYLFRKEGQNVTLSCEQNLNHDAMYWYRQDPGQGLRLIYYSQIVNDFQKGDIAEGYSVSREKKESFPLTVTSAQKNPTAFYLCASSKPGHRSDNYGYTFGSGTRLTVV.

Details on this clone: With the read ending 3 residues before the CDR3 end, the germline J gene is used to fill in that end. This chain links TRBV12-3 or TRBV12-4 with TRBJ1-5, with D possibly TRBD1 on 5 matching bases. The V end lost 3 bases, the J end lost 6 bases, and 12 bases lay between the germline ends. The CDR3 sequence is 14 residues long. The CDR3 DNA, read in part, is TGTGCCAGCAGTTTCGCAGGGCAAACTCAGCCC. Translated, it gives CASSFAGQTQP. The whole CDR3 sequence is CASSFAGQTQPQHF.